The following is a T cell receptor beta chain sequence with its context. Its antigen is undetermined. A much larger clone differs by one base, so this may be a read error. The entry originates in a study of T cells after yellow fever vaccination. Notes on the study in general: Peaking on day 5 versus 15, the secondary response was faster but weaker. The study re-detected most primary-vaccination clones after the booster (about 95% CD4, 85% to 90% CD8).

In germline, CDR1 is MNHNS, CDR2 SASEGT. The CDR3 extends over 16 amino acids. V lost 7 bases and J lost 1, with 18 bases in between. Making TCR cDNA involved 5'RACE template switching, which added UMIs and a universal primer site. TCRdb passed the 5' RACE reads through MiXCR, listing each CDR3 protein once. Here the sample spans over 110,000 distinct CDR3 sequences, 7.7% being singletons. The chain recombines TRBV6-1 with TRBJ2-3, with D possibly TRBD1 on 5 matching bases. The TCR originated in a man aged 30 to 45 who received the YFV17D yellow fever vaccine. This specimen consisted of CD4+ T cells sorted from PBMCs, obtained 5 days after the yellow fever booster vaccination. The CDR3 DNA reads TGTGCCAGCACCCAGGGTCGGAATAGGGGCACAGATACGCAGTATTTT. It codes for CASTQGRNRGTDTQYF.